The source of this TCR beta chain is a study of blood T cell repertoires in COVID-19. V dropped 4 bases and J dropped 2 bases, with 20 bases sitting between them. The length of the CDR3 is 17 residues. Germline CDR1 reads MDHEN; CDR2 reads SYDVKM. As processed by the authors: Researchers report that nucleated cell counts were estimated from reference gene primer amplification. Sequencing was performed with immunoSEQ multiplex PCR; in TCRdb, only in-frame clones are kept and a portion is missing. V and J calls and clone size are copied from that table; D and trimming were computed from the DNA. Of around 97,000 clones in the sample, roughly 88% were seen once.

Sequenced material: peripheral blood. The clonotype originates from a human donor in a cohort sampled during active COVID-19. V and J are TRBV28 and TRBJ1-1, with a tentative D call TRBD1 (6 bases). The CDR3 region has the DNA TGTGCCAGCAGTTCCCCGACCCGCAGGGGTCGCAACACTGAAGCTTTCTTT. The encoded protein is CASSSPTRRGRNTEAFF. Variable domain in full (rest from reference TRBV28 and TRBJ1-1): DVKVTQSSRYLVKRTGEKVFLECVQDMDHENMFWYRQDPGLGLRLIYFSYDVKMKEKGDIPEGYSVSREKKERFSLILESASTNQTSMYLCASSSPTRRGRNTEAFFGQGTRLTVV.